This T cell receptor beta chain was obtained from a study of shared clonotypes between healthy human individuals. Every subset's genomic DNA went evenly onto several immunoSEQ plates. TCRdb keeps only in-frame clones here, not all; method: immunoSEQ multiplex PCR. The sample has fewer than 600,000 clones, around 80% seen once. Trimming removed 7 bases at V and 0 bases at J, with 14 bases between. CDR3 length equals 15 residues. Germline V gives CDR1 LNHDA, CDR2 SQIVND (reference sequence). This clone is a singleton in its sample. The antigen is undetermined. Study findings and constraints: Measured sharing among donors was expected to vary with sequencing depth.

What was sequenced was PBMCs. This receptor was obtained from a woman between 35 and 50 years old in good health. Some clones in this sample may be carry-over from other donors' samples. The chain is built from TRBV19 and TRBJ2-3; TRBD2 might be the D (5 bases). CDR3 nucleotides: TGTGCCAGTACGCTCAGCGGCGGTAGCACAGATACGCAGTATTTT. Its translation is CASTLSGGSTDTQYF.